This TCR beta chain was captured in a study of CD8 T cells in ankylosing spondylitis. Study conclusions and caveats: Significantly higher representation of disease-linked clones was reported for matched ankylosing spondylitis synovial fluid. A TCR beta motif made of eight highly homologous variants seemed typical of ankylosing spondylitis blood.

Germline V gene data show CDR1 as SGHRS and CDR2 as YFSETQ. CDR3 size: 16 residues. Unmatched junction bases numbered 11, after V lost 6 bases and J lost 7 bases. One entry per CDR3 protein results from TCRdb running MiXCR on the 5' RACE reads. The sample lists around 450,000 distinct CDR3 sequences, 25% to 30% occurring once. With regard to this clonotype: Its cognate antigen is unknown.

Sequenced: blood, either unsorted or a sorted T cell fraction (not recorded which). This receptor was identified in a male donor with ankylosing spondylitis. The chain links TRBV5-1 to TRBJ2-1; 12 bases match TRBD2. The CDR3 DNA reads TGCGCCAGCATGTCTCCCGGACTAGCGGGGTCAAATGAGCAGTTCTTC. It specifies CASMSPGLAGSNEQFF.